This TCR beta chain was sequenced in a study of blood T cell repertoires in COVID-19. Between the trimmed V and J ends, which lost 6 bases and 4 bases, there was a span of 16 bases. Germline assignment: CDR1 SGDLS and CDR2 YYNGEE. The CDR3 has 14 amino acids. Data came from immunoSEQ multiplex PCR; TCRdb stores just in-frame clones and leaves some out. The sample has around 250,000 clones, approximately 90% seen once. Sequencing was performed on PBMCs or T cells enriched from blood (not recorded which). The origin of this receptor is a man in his forties or fifties who had been exposed to COVID-19. The J gene is TRBJ1-2, the V gene TRBV9, with D unclear. DNA for the CDR3: TGTGCCAGCACAAAAGACGGAGCGTTCTATGGCTACACCTTC. This gives the protein CASTKDGAFYGYTF.